The 14 T cell receptor beta chains given below trace back to one sample, sequenced in a study of T cells in Graves' hyperthyroidism and ophthalmopathy. Authors of the study amplified TCR beta CDR3 regions from RNA transcripts. First-round RT-PCR with HTBI primers amplified the TCR CDR3 region. TCRdb re-analysed the multiplex PCR reads in MiXCR, keeping a single row per CDR3 protein. The sample has 650,000 to 750,000 distinct CDR3 sequences; around 15% are singletons. Specimen: blood. The source is a woman under 30 with Graves' hyperthyroidism.

This clonotype was recorded at least ten times. In nucleotides, the CDR3 is TGTGCCAGCAGCCCCCGGACCACGTCCGGTGGCTACACCTTC. It translates to CASSPRTTSGGYTF. The V call is TRBV3-1, the J call TRBJ1-2; the D is unclear. The length of the CDR3 is 14 residues. V was pared by 4 bases and J by 7 bases, with 16 bases between. Germline CDR1 is LGHDT and CDR2 is YNNKEL (reference sequence).

The chain uses TRBV13 and TRBJ2-7; 7 nucleotides match TRBD1. The CDR3 runs to 20 residues. The V and J ends lost 4 bases and 2 bases, in that order; junction bases with no gene match: 23. The V gene's germline CDR1 is PRHDT and CDR2 FYEKMQ (reference sequence). The CDR3 here is CASSSADPGQSTLRTYEQYF. CDR3 coding DNA: TGTGCCAGCAGCTCCGCCGACCCGGGACAGTCGACCCTTCGGACCTACGAGCAGTACTTC.

The chain has TRBV24-1 and TRBJ2-1; D is undetermined. This CDR3 has 13 residues. The germline V gene has CDR1 KGHDR and CDR2 SFDVKD. The germline V and J ends were trimmed by 4 bases and 3 bases, with 6 bases remaining between them. CDR3 residues: CATSDYDYNEQFF. The CDR3 DNA is TGTGCCACCAGTGACTACGACTACAATGAGCAGTTCTTC.

This chain uses TRBV10-3 with TRBJ1-4, with D possibly being TRBD1 (5 bases). Per germline, CDR1 ENHRY and CDR2 SYGVKD. This CDR3 has 13 amino acids. Trimming took 8 bases from V and 4 from J, leaving 11 bases between them. In nucleotides, the CDR3 is TGTGCCATCCGCGGCGGGGGTAATGAAAAACTGTTTTTT. This sequence encodes CAIRGGGNEKLFF.

This clonotype was counted only a few times. This sequence joins TRBV12-3 or TRBV12-4 and TRBJ1-6; 8 bases match TRBD1. The CDR3 sequence is 13 residues long. Germline trimming cut 6 bases from V and 7 bases from J; bases unmatched to any gene: 2. The CDR3 DNA reads as TGTGCCAGCAGGCGACAGGGGAATTCACCCCTCCACTTT. Amino acid sequence: CASRRQGNSPLHF.

This clonotype was counted ten times or more. J is TRBJ2-3 and V is TRBV6-1; perhaps TRBD2 as D (5 bases). Germline-derived CDR1 and CDR2 are MNHNS and SASEGT. Deletions cut 8 bases from V and 2 bases from J, with 17 bases between. This CDR3 spans 15 amino acids. CDR3 residues: CASRLTGRHTDTQYF. The CDR3 region has the DNA TGTGCCAGCCGACTAACGGGTAGACACACAGATACGCAGTATTTT.

The genes are TRBV6-2 or TRBV6-3 and TRBJ1-2; 7 nucleotides agree with TRBD1. CDR3 length: 14 amino acids. Trimming cost V 4 bases and J 4 bases; bases outside gene matches: 6. Per germline, CDR1 MNHEY and CDR2 SVGEGT. The CDR3: CASSSGQALYGYTF. The DNA of the CDR3 is TGTGCCAGCAGTTCCGGACAGGCGCTCTATGGCTACACCTTC.

This clonotype was seen many times. The rearrangement joins TRBV11-2 to TRBJ2-7; TRBD2 matches 9 bases. The V and J ends lost 4 bases and 4 bases, in that order; junction bases with no gene match: 11. CDR3 length: 16 amino acids. Germline CDR1 and CDR2: SGHAT and FQNNGV. CDR3 bases: TGTGCCAGCAGCTCCAGGAGACTAGCGGTACGATACGAGCAGTACTTC. Protein sequence: CASSSRRLAVRYEQYF.

This clonotype was detected ten times or more. The rearrangement joins TRBV11-2 to TRBJ2-5; a weak D match, TRBD1 (5 bases). CDR1 and CDR2 from the germline V gene are SGHAT and FQNNGV. This CDR3 contains 15 residues. Trimming cost V 2 bases and J 5 bases, with 15 bases left between them. The CDR3 DNA reads TGTGCCAGCAGCTTAATCCTGCGACAGAGGGAGACCCAGTACTTC. Amino acid sequence: CASSLILRQRETQYF.

The chain joins TRBV20-1 to TRBJ2-5, with D perhaps TRBD1 (5 bases). The CDR3 consists of 12 residues. V lost 6 bases to trimming and J lost 3 bases, with 11 bases between them. The germline CDR1 and CDR2 sequences are DFQATT and SNEGSKA (reference sequence). The CDR3 sequence is CSATLGEETQYF. DNA for the CDR3: TGCAGTGCCACCCTAGGGGAAGAGACCCAGTACTTC.

This clonotype was counted at least ten times. The rearrangement joins TRBV18 to TRBJ1-1, with TRBD1 as a possible D gene (6 bases). Germline CDR1 is KGHSH and CDR2 is LQKENI. V lost 3 bases, J lost 5 bases, and 16 bases lay in between. This CDR3 comprises 15 residues. DNA of the CDR3: TGTGCCAGCTCACCGGGACGGGGGGCTGCAACTGAAGCTTTCTTT. This translates into CASSPGRGAATEAFF. Full variable domain (outside the CDR3, taken from reference TRBV18 and TRBJ1-1): NAGVMQNPRHLVRRRGQEARLRCSPMKGHSHVYWYRQLPEEGLKFMVYLQKENIIDESGMPKERFSAEFPKEGPSILRIQQVVRGDSAAYFCASSPGRGAATEAFFGQGTRLTVV.

The rearrangement links TRBV10-3 to TRBJ1-2; 9 bases line up with TRBD1. This CDR3 has 16 amino acids. Losses at the gene ends were 4 bases for V and 3 bases for J; bases not matched to a gene: 9. The germline CDR1 and CDR2 sequences are ENHRY and SYGVKD. CDR3 nucleotides: TGTGCCATCAGTGGGGTGGACAGGGGTTTGGACTATGGCTACACCTTC. It translates to CAISGVDRGLDYGYTF.

This clonotype was recorded many times. The chain couples TRBV20-1 to TRBJ1-2, with 9 bases matching TRBD1. The V gene end was trimmed by 0 bases and the J gene end by 8 bases; junction bases not matched to a gene: 4. This CDR3 is built from 13 residues. Germline V gives CDR1 DFQATT, CDR2 SNEGSKA (reference sequence). This chain's CDR3 is CSARDRDRVGYTF. In DNA, the CDR3 is TGCAGTGCTAGAGACCGGGACAGGGTCGGCTACACCTTC.

This clonotype appeared a few times. The chain joins TRBV10-2 to TRBJ2-1, with 9 positions matching TRBD1. The CDR3 is 12 residues long. V lost 8 bases and J lost 8; bases outside the gene matches: 4. The V gene's germline CDR1 is WSHSY and CDR2 SAAADI. DNA for the CDR3: TGCGCCAGCGGGACAGGGATCGATGAGCAGTTCTTC. It codes for CASGTGIDEQFF.